Listed below are T cell receptor beta chains from one sample, sequenced in a study of pediatric ulcerative colitis. Only in-frame clones appear in the TCRdb table, and some are missing; sequencing was by immunoSEQ multiplex PCR. The sample has about 64,000 clones; 80% to 90% are singletons. Material for sequencing was blood. The receptors here all came from a boy aged 5-17 years with severe ulcerative colitis. CDR3s include the opening cysteine and the closing phenylalanine or tryptophan. Each record gives: CDR3 length, clone size, D gene, V gene, J gene, CDR3 protein, CDR3 DNA. A D gene is named only where the DNA matches it firmly. Expanded clones are given a class, and other clones once, few, many or no size at all.

13,NA,NA,TRBV19,TRBJ2-1,CASSIGGINEQFF,TGTGCCAGTAGTATTGGCGGGATAAATGAGCAGTTCTTC
15,once,TRBD1,TRBV28,TRBJ1-1,CASSLMGRGQNKAFF,TGTGCCAGCAGTTTAATGGGCAGGGGGCAAAATAAAGCTTTCTTT
14,NA,NA,TRBV5-6,TRBJ1-1,CASSLVTRNTEAFF,TGTGCCAGCAGCTTGGTAACCCGGAACACTGAAGCTTTCTTT
17,once,TRBD2,TRBV11-2,TRBJ2-3,CASSFGLAGGLTDTQYF,TGTGCCAGCAGCTTTGGACTAGCGGGAGGCCTCACAGATACGCAGTATTTT
15,NA,TRBD2,TRBV5-1,TRBJ2-2,CASRFSGGNTGELFF,TGCGCCAGCAGGTTTTCGGGAGGGAACACCGGGGAGCTGTTTTTT
13,NA,NA,TRBV5-4,TRBJ2-2,CASSLTETGELFF,TGTGCCAGCAGCTTGACGGAGACCGGGGAGCTGTTTTTT
12,NA,TRBD1,TRBV27,TRBJ2-7,CASRDRAYEQYF,TGTGCCAGCAGGGACAGGGCCTACGAGCAGTACTTC
13,NA,NA,TRBV13,TRBJ2-5,CASSLYSKGTQYF,TGTGCCAGCAGCTTATATAGCAAAGGGACCCAGTACTTC
15,NA,TRBD2,TRBV10-3,TRBJ2-3,CAISEAGLVTDTQYF,TGTGCCATCAGCGAGGCGGGACTAGTCACAGATACGCAGTATTTT
13,NA,NA,TRBV7-2,TRBJ1-1,CASSLSGYTEAFF,TGTGCCAGCAGCTTATCGGGGTACACTGAAGCTTTCTTT
12,NA,NA,TRBV30,TRBJ2-7,CAAHSSSTEQYF,TGTGCCGCCCATAGCTCCTCCACCGAGCAGTACTTC
12,NA,NA,TRBV4-1,TRBJ2-1,CASSQVSYEQFF,TGCGCCAGCAGCCAAGTTTCATATGAGCAGTTCTTC
15,NA,NA,TRBV25-1,TRBJ2-7,CASSLSRMSSYEQYF,TGTGCCAGCAGTCTTTCACGGATGAGCTCCTACGAGCAGTACTTC
17,NA,NA,TRBV28,TRBJ1-2,CASSLQEGRTLNYGYTF,TGTGCCAGCAGTTTACAAGAGGGGCGAACGCTCAACTATGGCTACACCTTC
17,NA,TRBD1,TRBV11-2,TRBJ2-1,CASKPRTTGQGVDEQFF,TGTGCCAGCAAACCCAGGACCACGGGACAGGGTGTTGATGAGCAGTTCTTC
15,NA,TRBD2,TRBV7-9,TRBJ2-1,CASSLLAGVYNEQFF,TGTGCCAGCAGCTTGTTGGCGGGAGTCTACAATGAGCAGTTCTTC
14,NA,TRBD1,TRBV5-6,TRBJ1-1,CASSWRTGGPEAFF,TGTGCCAGCAGCTGGAGGACAGGGGGTCCTGAAGCTTTCTTT
13,NA,NA,TRBV6-5,TRBJ2-7,CASSIALSYEQYF,TGTGCCAGCAGCATAGCCTTATCCTACGAGCAGTACTTC
13,NA,NA,TRBV6-6,TRBJ2-1,CASSGSSYNEQFF,TGTGCCAGTAGCGGTAGCTCCTACAATGAGCAGTTCTTC
16,NA,NA,TRBV7-7,TRBJ2-2,CASQDGTNANTGELFF,TGTGCTAGCCAAGACGGGACAAATGCGAACACCGGGGAGCTGTTTTTT
15,NA,TRBD2,TRBV13,TRBJ2-7,CASSFKRELVDEQYF,TGTGCCAGCAGCTTCAAGCGGGAGTTGGTGGACGAGCAGTACTTC
16,NA,TRBD2,TRBV6-6,TRBJ2-7,CASSSTAGGTRNEQYF,TGTGCCAGCAGTTCCACCGCGGGAGGAACGAGGAACGAGCAGTACTTC
15,NA,NA,TRBV2,TRBJ2-7,CASSKEGTVPGEQYF,TGTGCCAGCAGTAAAGAGGGGACCGTCCCTGGCGAGCAGTACTTC
13,NA,NA,TRBV14,TRBJ2-7,CASSQEEQPEQYF,TGTGCCAGCAGCCAAGAGGAACAGCCCGAGCAGTACTTC
14,NA,NA,TRBV30,TRBJ1-1,CAWSPGTANTEAFF,TGTGCCTGGAGTCCCGGGACCGCGAACACTGAAGCTTTCTTT
14,NA,NA,TRBV19,TRBJ1-2,CASSIDPPNYGYTF,TGTGCCAGTAGTATAGACCCACCAAACTATGGCTACACCTTC
13,NA,NA,TRBV7-2,TRBJ2-3,CASSPGSGDTQYF,TGTGCCAGCAGCCCAGGGTCCGGCGATACGCAGTATTTT
13,NA,NA,TRBV5-4,TRBJ1-1,CASSWGTNTEAFF,TGTGCCAGCAGCTGGGGGACGAACACTGAAGCTTTCTTT
14,NA,NA,TRBV9,TRBJ2-2,CASSVAANTGELFF,TGTGCCAGCAGCGTAGCGGCGAACACCGGGGAGCTGTTTTTT
15,NA,TRBD1,TRBV5-6,TRBJ1-4,CASSLRTGSIEKLFF,TGTGCCAGCAGCTTGCGGACAGGTTCAATTGAAAAACTGTTTTTT
14,NA,TRBD1,TRBV4-3,TRBJ1-1,CASSPRTGGTEAFF,TGCGCCAGCAGCCCCCGGACAGGGGGCACTGAAGCTTTCTTT
11,few,NA,TRBV5-4,TRBJ1-2,CASSNRNGYTF,TGTGCCAGCAGCAACCGAAATGGCTACACCTTC
17,NA,NA,TRBV5-6,TRBJ2-3,CASSFRDSPSGTDTQYF,TGTGCCAGCAGCTTCCGGGACAGCCCTAGCGGCACAGATACGCAGTATTTT
12,NA,NA,TRBV11-1,TRBJ2-7,CASSPSSYEQYF,TGTGCCAGCAGCCCATCCTCCTACGAGCAGTACTTC
14,NA,TRBD2,TRBV6-6,TRBJ2-2,CASIGLAVTGELFF,TGTGCCAGCATCGGACTAGCGGTCACCGGGGAGCTGTTTTTT
14,NA,NA,TRBV27,TRBJ2-1,CASSEMSSYNEQFF,TGTGCCAGCAGTGAGATGAGCTCCTACAATGAGCAGTTCTTC
13,NA,TRBD2,TRBV6-6,TRBJ2-7,CASRASGTYEQYF,TGTGCCAGCAGGGCTAGCGGGACCTACGAGCAGTACTTC
12,NA,NA,TRBV29-1,TRBJ2-3,CSGSGHTDTQYF,TGCAGCGGAAGCGGTCACACAGATACGCAGTATTTT
13,NA,NA,TRBV7-2,TRBJ1-1,CASSSHLNTEAFF,TGTGCCAGCAGCTCCCATTTGAACACTGAAGCTTTCTTT
15,NA,NA,TRBV25-1,TRBJ2-2,CASSEHGRGTGELFF,TGTGCCAGCAGTGAACACGGGAGAGGCACCGGGGAGCTGTTTTTT
15,NA,NA,TRBV7-9,TRBJ1-1,CASSLVSVWNTEAFF,TGTGCCAGCAGCTTAGTCTCGGTCTGGAACACTGAAGCTTTCTTT
18,NA,NA,TRBV7-6,TRBJ2-2,CASSPLVLAGANTGELFF,TGTGCCAGCAGCCCCCTGGTTTTGGCGGGCGCGAACACCGGGGAGCTGTTTTTT
14,NA,NA,TRBV5-4,TRBJ2-5,CASSTWGVGETQYF,TGTGCCAGCAGTACCTGGGGGGTTGGAGAGACCCAGTACTTC
15,NA,NA,TRBV7-6,TRBJ1-6,CASSLSSLKYSPLHF,TGTGCCAGCAGCCTCTCGTCTCTAAAGTATTCACCCCTCCACTTT
14,NA,NA,TRBV6-5,TRBJ1-3,CASRRGSSGNTIYF,TGTGCCAGCAGGCGTGGTAGTTCTGGAAACACCATATATTTT
13,NA,TRBD1,TRBV5-4,TRBJ2-7,CASSSQGVHEQYF,TGTGCCAGCAGCTCCCAGGGGGTCCACGAGCAGTACTTC
13,NA,NA,TRBV6-5,TRBJ2-3,CASSYTSRWAQYF,TGTGCCAGCAGTTACACCTCTAGGTGGGCGCAGTATTTT
13,NA,TRBD2,TRBV7-2,TRBJ2-1,CASRGLGHNEQFF,TGTGCCAGCAGGGGACTAGGGCACAATGAGCAGTTCTTC
18,NA,NA,TRBV25-1,TRBJ1-1,CASSENRGTPKGRTEAFF,TGTGCCAGCAGTGAAAATCGGGGGACACCCAAAGGGAGGACTGAAGCTTTCTTT
14,NA,TRBD2,TRBV4-1,TRBJ2-1,CASSQGLAVNEQFF,TGCGCCAGCAGCCAAGGACTAGCTGTCAATGAGCAGTTCTTC
13,NA,NA,TRBV5-1,TRBJ2-1,CASSSGIYNEQFF,TGCGCCAGCAGCTCCGGGATCTACAATGAGCAGTTCTTC
16,NA,NA,TRBV4-1,TRBJ1-2,CASSQEVLTEYYGYTF,TGCGCCAGCAGCCAAGAGGTGTTGACGGAATACTATGGCTACACCTTC
16,NA,TRBD2,TRBV9,TRBJ2-5,CASSGAKRGNQETQYF,TGTGCCAGCAGCGGAGCGAAGCGGGGGAACCAAGAGACCCAGTACTTC
15,NA,NA,TRBV7-2,TRBJ2-5,CASSLAARNQETQYF,TGTGCCAGCAGCTTAGCAGCTAGGAATCAAGAGACCCAGTACTTC
10,NA,NA,TRBV6-1,TRBJ1-1,CASRSTTGSF,TGTGCCAGCAGAAGTACTACGGGGTCCTTT